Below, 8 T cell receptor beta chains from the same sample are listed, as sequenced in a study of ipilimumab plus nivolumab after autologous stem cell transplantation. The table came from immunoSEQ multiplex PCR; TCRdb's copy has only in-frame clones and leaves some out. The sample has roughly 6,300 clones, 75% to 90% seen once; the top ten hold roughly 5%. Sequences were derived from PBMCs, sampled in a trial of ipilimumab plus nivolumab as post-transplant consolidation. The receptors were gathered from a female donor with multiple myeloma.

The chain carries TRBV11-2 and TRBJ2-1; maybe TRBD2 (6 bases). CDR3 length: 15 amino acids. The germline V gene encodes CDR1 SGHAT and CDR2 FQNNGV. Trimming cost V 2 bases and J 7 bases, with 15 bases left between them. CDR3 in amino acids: CASSLYWDGRNEQFF. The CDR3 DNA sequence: TGTGCCAGCAGCTTATATTGGGATGGGAGGAATGAGCAGTTCTTC.

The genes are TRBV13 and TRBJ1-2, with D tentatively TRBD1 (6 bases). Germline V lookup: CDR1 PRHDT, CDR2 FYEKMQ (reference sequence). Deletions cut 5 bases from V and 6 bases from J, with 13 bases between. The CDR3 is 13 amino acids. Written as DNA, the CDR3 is TGTGCCAGCAGCCTACAGGGTCGAGATGGCTACACCTTC. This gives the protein CASSLQGRDGYTF.

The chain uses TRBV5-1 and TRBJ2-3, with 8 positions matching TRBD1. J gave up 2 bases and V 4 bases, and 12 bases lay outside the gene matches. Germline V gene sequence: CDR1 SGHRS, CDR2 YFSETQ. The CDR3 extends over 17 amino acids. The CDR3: CASSLNHATGATDTQYF. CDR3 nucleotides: TGCGCCAGCAGCCTCAACCACGCGACAGGGGCCACAGATACGCAGTATTTT. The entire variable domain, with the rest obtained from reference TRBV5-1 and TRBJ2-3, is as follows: KAGVTQTPRYLIKTRGQQVTLSCSPISGHRSVSWYQQTPGQGLQFLFEYFSETQRNKGNFPGRFSGRQFSNSRSEMNVSTLELGDSALYLCASSLNHATGATDTQYFGPGTRLTVL.

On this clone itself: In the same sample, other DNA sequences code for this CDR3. The CDR3 sequence is CASSSGLAGVDEQYF. The CDR3 DNA sequence: TGTGCCAGTAGTTCGGGACTAGCGGGAGTTGACGAGCAGTACTTC. V gene TRBV19 combines with J gene TRBJ2-7, with 14 bases matching TRBD2. Germline values: CDR1 LNHDA, CDR2 SQIVND (reference sequence). With 5 bases clipped from V and 5 bases from J, the junction kept 5 bases outside the gene matches. The CDR3 extends over 15 amino acids.

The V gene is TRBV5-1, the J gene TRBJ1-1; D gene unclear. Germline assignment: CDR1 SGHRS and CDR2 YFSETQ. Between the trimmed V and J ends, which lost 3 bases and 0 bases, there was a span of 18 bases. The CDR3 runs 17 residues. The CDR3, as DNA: TGCGCCAGCAGCTCGGAGGCACGGACTCGACTGAACACTGAAGCTTTCTTT. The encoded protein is CASSSEARTRLNTEAFF.

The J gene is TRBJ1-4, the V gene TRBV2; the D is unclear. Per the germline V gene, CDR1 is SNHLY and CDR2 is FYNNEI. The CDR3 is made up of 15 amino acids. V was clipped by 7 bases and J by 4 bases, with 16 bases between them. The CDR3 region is CASKEVGLHNEKLFF. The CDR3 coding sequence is TGTGCCAGCAAGGAGGTCGGGCTTCATAATGAAAAACTGTTTTTT.

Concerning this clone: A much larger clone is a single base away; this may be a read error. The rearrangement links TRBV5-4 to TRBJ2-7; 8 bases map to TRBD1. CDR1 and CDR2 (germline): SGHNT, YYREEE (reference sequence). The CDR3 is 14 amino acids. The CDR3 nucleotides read TGTGCCGGCAGCCGTGGGACAGGCTCCTACGAGCAGTACTTC. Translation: CAGSRGTGSYEQYF.

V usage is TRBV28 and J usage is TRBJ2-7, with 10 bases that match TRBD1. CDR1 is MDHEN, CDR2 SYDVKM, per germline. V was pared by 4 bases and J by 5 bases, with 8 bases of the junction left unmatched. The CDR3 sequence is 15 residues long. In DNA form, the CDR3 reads TGTGCCAGCAGTTCCCCGACAGGGGGCCTCGACGAGCAGTACTTC. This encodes CASSSPTGGLDEQYF.